This T cell receptor beta chain comes out of a study of blood T cell repertoires in COVID-19. The method was immunoSEQ multiplex PCR; TCRdb's version includes in-frame clones alone and lacks a portion of them. The table lists some 150,000 clones, approximately 87% of them singletons. CDR1 and CDR2 from the germline V gene are SGHNT and YENEEA. Trimming at V came to 6 bases and at J to 2 bases, leaving 3 bases not matched to a gene. CDR3 length: 14 amino acids. This receptor was taken from a woman aged 45 to 65 who had recovered from COVID-19. The specimen was PBMCs or T cells enriched from blood (not recorded which). This chain connects TRBV11-3 to TRBJ1-5, with TRBD1 identical over 8 bases. The CDR3 loop is CASSQQGGNQPQHF. The CDR3 DNA reads as TGTGCCAGCAGTCAACAGGGGGGCAATCAGCCCCAGCATTTT.